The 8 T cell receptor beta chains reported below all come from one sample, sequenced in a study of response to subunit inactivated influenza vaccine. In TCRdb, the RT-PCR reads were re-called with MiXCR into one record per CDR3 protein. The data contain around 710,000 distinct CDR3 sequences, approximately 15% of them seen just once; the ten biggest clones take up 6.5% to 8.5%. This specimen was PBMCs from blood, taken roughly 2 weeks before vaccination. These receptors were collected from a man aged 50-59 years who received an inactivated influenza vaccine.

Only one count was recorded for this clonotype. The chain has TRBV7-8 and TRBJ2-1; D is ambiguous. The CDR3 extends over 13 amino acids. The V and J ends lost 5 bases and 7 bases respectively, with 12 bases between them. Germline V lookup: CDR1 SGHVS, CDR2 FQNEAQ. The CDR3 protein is CASSEYIGNEQFF. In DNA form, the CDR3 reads TGTGCCAGCAGCGAATACATAGGGAATGAGCAGTTCTTC.

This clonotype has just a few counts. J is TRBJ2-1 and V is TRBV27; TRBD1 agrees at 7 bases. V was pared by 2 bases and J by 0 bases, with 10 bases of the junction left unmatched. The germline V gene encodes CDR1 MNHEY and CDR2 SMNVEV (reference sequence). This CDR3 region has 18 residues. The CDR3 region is CASSLRGQPSSSYNEQFF. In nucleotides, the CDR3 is TGTGCCAGCAGTTTACGGGGACAGCCCTCAAGCTCCTACAATGAGCAGTTCTTC.

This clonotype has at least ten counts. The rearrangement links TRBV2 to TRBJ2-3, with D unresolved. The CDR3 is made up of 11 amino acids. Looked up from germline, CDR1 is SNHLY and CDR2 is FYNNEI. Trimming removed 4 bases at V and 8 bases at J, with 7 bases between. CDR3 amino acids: CASSAPITQYF. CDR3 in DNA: TGTGCCAGCAGTGCTCCGATTACGCAGTATTTT.

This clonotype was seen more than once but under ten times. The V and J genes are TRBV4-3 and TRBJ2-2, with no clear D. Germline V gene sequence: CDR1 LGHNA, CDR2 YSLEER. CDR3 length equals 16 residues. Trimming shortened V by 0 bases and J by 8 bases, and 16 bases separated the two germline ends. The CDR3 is CASSQDASTQEGELFF. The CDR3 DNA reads TGCGCCAGCAGCCAAGATGCGAGCACCCAGGAAGGGGAGCTGTTTTTT.

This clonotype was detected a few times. The CDR3 DNA is TGTGCCAGCAGCCAAGGTGGGGGGACAGAGACCCAGTACTTC. As protein: CASSQGGGTETQYF. The chain employs TRBV5-5 and TRBJ2-5; TRBD2 is a possible D gene (6 bases). Germline assignment: CDR1 SGHKS and CDR2 YYEKEE (reference sequence). Trimming cost V 4 bases and J 4 bases, with 14 bases left between them. The CDR3 has 14 residues.

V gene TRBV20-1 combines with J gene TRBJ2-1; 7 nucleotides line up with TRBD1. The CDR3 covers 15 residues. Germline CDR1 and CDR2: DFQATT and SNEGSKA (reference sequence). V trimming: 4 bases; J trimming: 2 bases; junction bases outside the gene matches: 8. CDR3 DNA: TGCAGTGCTATCCCGACAGGGAAAACCTACAATGAGCAGTTCTTC. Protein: CSAIPTGKTYNEQFF.

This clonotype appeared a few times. In nucleotides, the CDR3 is TGCAGTGCTAGAGAGGGAGGACAGCCGGCGGGGGAGCAGTACTTC. Translated: CSAREGGQPAGEQYF. The chain joins TRBV20-1 to TRBJ2-7, with D tentatively TRBD1 or TRBD2 (6 bases each). V was shortened by 0 bases and J by 7 bases, with 19 bases between the two germline ends. The CDR3 is 15 residues long. The germline V gene encodes CDR1 DFQATT and CDR2 SNEGSKA (reference sequence).

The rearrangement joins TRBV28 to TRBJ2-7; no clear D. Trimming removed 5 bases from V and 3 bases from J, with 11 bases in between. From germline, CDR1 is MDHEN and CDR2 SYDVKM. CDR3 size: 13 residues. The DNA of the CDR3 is TGTGCCAGCAGTCGTCCCGGCGGCTACGAGCAGTACTTC. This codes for CASSRPGGYEQYF. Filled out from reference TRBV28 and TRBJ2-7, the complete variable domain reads DVKVTQSSRYLVKRTGEKVFLECVQDMDHENMFWYRQDPGLGLRLIYFSYDVKMKEKGDIPEGYSVSREKKERFSLILESASTNQTSMYLCASSRPGGYEQYFGPGTRLTVT.